This T cell receptor beta chain comes out of a study of T-cell reconstitution after alpha-beta-depleted transplantation in children (dated by TCRdb to about 2016). Context from the whole study: The study quantitatively tracked T-cell immune reconstitution after TCRalphabeta/CD19-depleted allogeneic hematopoietic cell transplantation in children using TCR repertoire profiling.

Results the study describes overall, beyond this receptor: The apparently early recovery of alphabetaT-cell counts about two months after transplant reportedly depended on only several hundred rapidly expanded clones that came from non-depleted graft cells. Over subsequent months, a decline in hyperexpanded clone frequencies was noted, and after one year, T-cell counts and TCRbeta diversity were mostly ascribed to newly produced T cells. In some patients, the high TCRbeta diversity seen at day 60 was put down to recipient T cells and intrathymic progenitors that had survived conditioning.

This clonotype was counted many times. The antigen it recognizes is unknown. The sample holds no much larger clone one base away, and base qualities are not on file. Reading the germline V gene gives CDR1 SGHTA and CDR2 FQGNSA. V is reduced by 5 bases and J by 9 bases, leaving a spacing of 11 bases between them. From the cysteine up to the phenylalanine, the CDR3 has a length of 12 residues. Only the CDR3 region is kept as DNA, spanning 36 bases read in frame from base 1. Receptors were amplified or captured by PCR. Sequencer: Illumina HiSeq 2500. TCR libraries were prepared with molecular barcoding, using unique molecular identifiers to normalize TCRbeta repertoire quantification. The public reads were reprocessed in TCRdb via fastp at Q25 and MiXCR, keeping in-frame beta chains. Duplicate CDR3 protein sequences are folded into a single record with the most common DNA and genes. Present in this sample are roughly 300,000 distinct CDR3 sequences, more than 9% of which were seen just once. The top ten clonotypes cover roughly a quarter of the sample.

The sample's treatment or condition label, in plain terms: allogeneic hematopoietic cell transplantation with graft depleted of TCRalphabeta T cells and CD19 B cells. Transplant recipients were children who received TCRalphabeta/CD19-depleted allogeneic hematopoietic cell grafts. Source: peripheral blood, taken 180 days after TCRalphabeta/CD19-depleted stem cell transplant. The sequence joins TRBV7-2 to TRBJ2-1; too little of a D gene remains to name it. The sequence was collected from a male patient between 2 and 15 years old who had a stem cell transplant for chronic granulomatous disease, so the T cells may come from the graft donor. The CDR3 region: CASSNLVGEQFF. The DNA reads as follows: TGTGCCAGCAGCAATTTGGTCGGTGAGCAGTTCTTC.